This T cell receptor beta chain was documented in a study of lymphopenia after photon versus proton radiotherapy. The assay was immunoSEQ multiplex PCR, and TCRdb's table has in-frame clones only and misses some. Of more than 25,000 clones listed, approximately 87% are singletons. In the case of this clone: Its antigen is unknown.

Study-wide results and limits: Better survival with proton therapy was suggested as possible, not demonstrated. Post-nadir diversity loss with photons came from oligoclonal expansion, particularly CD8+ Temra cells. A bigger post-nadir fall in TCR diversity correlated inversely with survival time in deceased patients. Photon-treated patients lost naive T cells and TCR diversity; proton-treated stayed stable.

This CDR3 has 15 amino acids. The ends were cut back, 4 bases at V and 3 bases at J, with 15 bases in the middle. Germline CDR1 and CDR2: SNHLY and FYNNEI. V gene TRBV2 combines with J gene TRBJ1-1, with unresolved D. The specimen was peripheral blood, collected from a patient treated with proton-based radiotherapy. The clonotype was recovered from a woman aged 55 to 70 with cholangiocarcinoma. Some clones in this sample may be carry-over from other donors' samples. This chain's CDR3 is CASSVFGHRDTEAFF. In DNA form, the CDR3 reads TGTGCCAGCAGTGTTTTTGGGCATCGGGACACTGAAGCTTTCTTT.